This T cell receptor beta chain was captured in a study of blood T cells in healthy people across ages. Overall study findings and caveats: Older age went with lower TCR beta diversity per million T cells, in a roughly linear way.

Notes on this clonotype: What it binds is not known. This sequence may be a read error, since a much larger clone differs from it by one base.

Each of the donors had roughly 9.7 milliliters of peripheral blood drawn into EDTA-treated Vacutainer tubes. Every sample had a minimum of 6.5 million PBMCs isolated. PCR was performed a second time for about 7 to 12 cycles using a sample-barcoded 5' primer and a J-beta primer mix. Via MiXCR, TCRdb re-called the 5' RACE reads, giving one row per CDR3 protein. This sample carries 600,000 or so distinct CDR3 sequences, roughly 30% of them seen once, and the ten largest clones take about a sixth. The CDR3 length is 18 residues. This clonotype originated in a woman of 80 years or more in good health. Sequencing input: blood. The chain carries TRBV12-3 or TRBV12-4 and TRBJ2-1, with TRBD1 as a possible D gene (6 bases). The J call may be wrong; the DNA end is better matched by TRBJ2-7. Here the CDR3 reads CASSFAGATIVSYNEQYF. The CDR3 nucleotides are TGTGCCAGCAGCTTTGCAGGGGCTACCATCGTTTCCTACAATGAGCAGTACTTC.